Below are 29 T cell receptor beta chains sequenced from a single sample in a study of shared clonotypes between healthy human individuals. This table comes from immunoSEQ multiplex PCR, and its TCRdb copy is limited to in-frame clones, with some not included. Here the sample spans some 1.1 million clones, approximately 77% being singletons. Sample: memory CD4+ T cells from PBMCs. Subset defined: CD45RA-negative fraction. These receptors were collected from a man younger than 35 in good health. Some clones in this sample may be carry-over from other donors' samples.

This chain links TRBV9 with TRBJ1-3; D uncertain. The germline gives CDR1 SGDLS, CDR2 YYNGEE. With 1 base removed from V and 0 bases from J, the gap between germline ends came to 5 bases. The CDR3 totals 14 residues. CDR3: CASSVTDSGNTIYF. The CDR3 coding sequence is TGTGCCAGCAGCGTAACAGACTCTGGAAACACCATATATTTT. Full variable domain (missing parts from reference TRBV9 and TRBJ1-3): DSGVTQTPKHLITATGQRVTLRCSPRSGDLSVYWYQQSLDQGLQFLIQYYNGEERAKGNILERFSAQQFPDLHSELNLSSLELGDSALYFCASSVTDSGNTIYFGEGSWLTVV.

The chain is built from TRBV21-1 and TRBJ2-1; the table's D gene call, TRBD2, was not cross checked with the DNA. TRBV21-1 is a documented pseudogene. The CDR3 sequence is 18 residues long. CDR3 region: CASSKREVWREYGNEQFF. As DNA, the CDR3 is TGTGCCAGCAGCAAACGTGAAGTCTGGCGGGAGTATGGCAATGAGCAGTTCTTC.

The chain uses TRBV7-9 and TRBJ1-1, with D possibly TRBD1 on 5 matching bases. V lost 5 bases, J lost 0 bases, and 10 bases lay in between. This CDR3 has 14 amino acids. From germline, CDR1 is SEHNR and CDR2 FQNEAQ (reference sequence). The CDR3 nucleotides read TGTGCCAGCAGCCCGGACATAATGAACACTGAAGCTTTCTTT. Translated, it gives CASSPDIMNTEAFF.

The V gene is TRBV27, the J gene TRBJ1-2; 7 nucleotides match TRBD1. The V gene's germline CDR1 is MNHEY and CDR2 SMNVEV (reference sequence). CDR3 size: 13 residues. V was pared by 4 bases and J by 7 bases, with 6 bases of the junction left unmatched. CDR3 nucleotide sequence: TGTGCCAGCAGTTCGAACAGGGGAGTTGGCTACACCTTC. Amino acid sequence: CASSSNRGVGYTF.

This clone has ten or more counts. The chain is built from TRBV28 and TRBJ1-2, with a possible D match to TRBD1 (5 bases). There are 12 residues in the CDR3. V lost 7 bases and J lost 7, with 13 bases in between. The germline V gene encodes CDR1 MDHEN and CDR2 SYDVKM. CDR3 loop: CASIPGGGGYTF. The CDR3 nucleotides are TGTGCCAGCATTCCGGGGGGTGGTGGCTACACCTTC.

The genes are TRBV19 and TRBJ1-2; a weak D match, TRBD1 (6 bases). This CDR3 has 14 residues. Per the germline V gene, CDR1 is LNHDA and CDR2 is SQIVND (reference sequence). The germline V and J ends were trimmed by 4 bases and 2 bases, with 11 bases remaining between them. Written as DNA, the CDR3 is TGTGCCAGTAGTACAAACGACAGGAACTATGGCTACACCTTC. Translation gives CASSTNDRNYGYTF.

The rearrangement joins TRBV5-1 to TRBJ2-3, with D hard to call. CDR3 length: 13 residues. The V gene lost 2 bases and the J gene lost 6 bases, with 10 bases spanning the gap. Per the germline V gene, CDR1 is SGHRS and CDR2 is YFSETQ. CDR3 loop: CASSLPHGDTQYF. Written as DNA, the CDR3 is TGCGCCAGCAGCTTACCACACGGGGATACGCAGTATTTT.

This sequence joins TRBV5-1 and TRBJ1-3; no clear D. V lost 0 bases and J 4 bases, leaving 14 bases between the germline ends. Germline V lookup: CDR1 SGHRS, CDR2 YFSETQ. This CDR3 has 16 amino acids. CDR3 nucleotide sequence: TGCGCCAGCAGCTTGGGACGGCGCAAAGACGGAAACACCATATATTTT. This codes for CASSLGRRKDGNTIYF.

This clone is a singleton in its sample. J is TRBJ2-7 and V is TRBV2, with a tentative D call TRBD1 (6 bases). The CDR3 runs 14 residues. Looked up from germline, CDR1 is SNHLY and CDR2 is FYNNEI. V was pared by 7 bases and J by 3 bases, with 16 bases between. The CDR3 bases are TGTGCCAGCATCCTAACTCGAGGGGGCTACGAGCAGTACTTC. Amino acid sequence: CASILTRGGYEQYF.

This chain uses TRBV6-1 with TRBJ2-7; D remains ambiguous. Deletions cut 3 bases from V and 3 bases from J, with 6 bases between. This CDR3 region has 12 residues. Germline CDR1 and CDR2: MNHNS and SASEGT. Here the CDR3 reads CASSEPVYEQYF. The CDR3 coding sequence is TGTGCCAGCAGTGAGCCAGTCTACGAGCAGTACTTC.

The V call is TRBV9, the J call TRBJ2-2; 8 bases fit TRBD2. In germline, CDR1 is SGDLS, CDR2 YYNGEE. The CDR3 is 16 residues long. J lost 5 bases, V lost 2 bases, and 8 bases had no gene match. CDR3 amino acids: CASSVFGRARTGELFF. In nucleotides, the CDR3 is TGTGCCAGCAGCGTGTTCGGGAGGGCCCGGACCGGGGAGCTGTTTTTT.

The table lists this clone with a count of one. The chain uses TRBV13 and TRBJ2-1; D not resolved. Germline-derived CDR1 and CDR2 are PRHDT and FYEKMQ (reference sequence). V was shortened by 5 bases and J by 8 bases, with 13 bases between the two germline ends. The CDR3 totals 13 residues. The CDR3 DNA reads as TGTGCCAGCAGCCTGCGCCCTGAGGATGAGCAGTTCTTC. Protein product: CASSLRPEDEQFF.

In nucleotides, the CDR3 is TGTGCCAGCAGCTTCCCGGGGCAAGAGACCCAGTACTTC. Amino acids: CASSFPGQETQYF. The J gene is TRBJ2-5, the V gene TRBV5-8; tentative D call: TRBD2 (5 bases). The germline gives CDR1 SGHTS, CDR2 YDEGEE. The ends were cut back, 2 bases at V and 2 bases at J, with 7 bases in the middle. The CDR3 contains 13 residues.

The chain links TRBV2 to TRBJ1-2, with no clear D. This CDR3 spans 13 amino acids. V was pared by 3 bases and J by 8 bases, with 13 bases between. The V gene's germline CDR1 is SNHLY and CDR2 FYNNEI. The CDR3 reads CASSESVGVGYTF. In DNA, the CDR3 is TGTGCCAGCAGTGAGTCGGTCGGGGTGGGCTACACCTTC. The variable domain in full, completed from reference TRBV2 and TRBJ1-2, reads EPEVTQTPSHQVTQMGQEVILRCVPISNHLYFYWYRQILGQKVEFLVSFYNNEISEKSEIFDDQFSVERPDGSNFTLKIRSTKLEDSAMYFCASSESVGVGYTFGSGTRLTVV.

The rearrangement uses TRBV7-3 and TRBJ2-1, with 9 bases that match TRBD2. This CDR3 spans 16 amino acids. V gave up 2 bases and J gave up 5 bases; unmatched junction bases: 7. Germline lookup yields CDR1 SGHTA and CDR2 FQGTGA. CDR3 residues: CASSLLAGGFDNEQFF. In nucleotides, the CDR3 is TGTGCCAGCAGCTTACTGGCGGGAGGGTTCGACAATGAGCAGTTCTTC.

This clone was detected many times. This chain uses TRBV14 with TRBJ1-1; 7 bases align to TRBD1. This CDR3 contains 13 residues. V was pared by 3 bases and J by 4 bases, with 2 bases of the junction left unmatched. Germline CDR1 reads SGHDN; CDR2 reads FVKESK. The DNA for the CDR3 is TGTGCCAGCAGCCATTCAGGGGGCACTGAAGCTTTCTTT. It yields the protein CASSHSGGTEAFF.

The rearrangement links TRBV5-8 to TRBJ2-7, with D perhaps TRBD1 (5 bases). CDR1 SGHTS and CDR2 YDEGEE come from the germline V gene. This CDR3 has 14 amino acids. The CDR3 region is CASSQTGWAYEQYF. The CDR3 coding sequence is TGTGCGTCAAGCCAAACAGGTTGGGCCTACGAGCAGTACTTC.

A single count supports this clone. This CDR3 is CASSLGGSLRSDTQYF. CDR3 nucleotides: TGTGCCAGCAGCTTAGGGGGCTCCCTCCGATCGGATACGCAGTATTTT. J is TRBJ2-3 and V is TRBV5-8, with 7 bases that match TRBD1. CDR3 length: 16 amino acids. The V and J ends lost 2 bases and 6 bases, in that order; junction bases with no gene match: 12. Per the germline V gene, CDR1 is SGHTS and CDR2 is YDEGEE.

The rearrangement links TRBV7-9 to TRBJ2-2; D unresolved. V was trimmed by 6 bases and J by 0 bases, leaving 8 bases between them. CDR1 is SEHNR and CDR2 is FQNEAQ in the germline V gene (reference sequence). The CDR3 spans 14 residues. CDR3 DNA sequence: TGTGCCAGCAGAGGAGATTCGAACACCGGGGAGCTGTTTTTT. It codes for CASRGDSNTGELFF.

This rearrangement joins TRBV5-6 to TRBJ1-4; 10 bases fit TRBD1. Germline V lookup: CDR1 SGHDT, CDR2 YYEEEE. V trimming: 0 bases; J trimming: 4 bases; junction bases outside the gene matches: 9. There are 18 residues in the CDR3. The CDR3 DNA sequence: TGTGCCAGCAGCTTGGCCGGAGGACAGGGGGTCGGTAATGAAAAACTGTTTTTT. Translation: CASSLAGGQGVGNEKLFF.

This clone was seen once. CDR3 loop: CASLGQETQYF. The CDR3 DNA sequence: TGTGCCAGCCTGGGCCAAGAGACCCAGTACTTC. The rearrangement joins TRBV2 to TRBJ2-5; unclear D gene. Between the trimmed V and J ends, which lost 8 bases and 1 base, there was a span of 5 bases. The CDR3 runs to 11 residues. Germline loops: CDR1 SNHLY, CDR2 FYNNEI.

The rearrangement uses TRBV7-6 and TRBJ2-5; TRBD1 is a possible D gene (5 bases). With the DNA end fitting TRBJ2-7 better, the J assignment may be wrong. The CDR3 is made up of 14 amino acids. Germline values: CDR1 SGHVS, CDR2 FNYEAQ. The CDR3 DNA follows: TGTGCCAGCAGCTTAGGGGCAGGGCCCTACGAGCAGTACTTC. It encodes CASSLGAGPYEQYF.

The rearrangement joins TRBV28 to TRBJ2-7; weak D call: TRBD1 (5 bases). The V end was cut by 1 base, the J end by 7 bases, with 8 bases between. Germline assignment: CDR1 MDHEN and CDR2 SYDVKM. The CDR3 has 12 amino acids. The CDR3 is CASSLLNREQYF. CDR3 coding DNA: TGTGCCAGCAGTTTATTAAACAGGGAGCAGTACTTC.

For this clone: Other nucleotide sequences from this sample produce the same CDR3. V is TRBV5-4 and J is TRBJ2-7, with TRBD1 matching over 8 bases. The germline CDR1 and CDR2 sequences are SGHNT and YYREEE (reference sequence). The ends lost 4 bases at V and 6 bases at J; junction bases unmatched: 6. The CDR3 sequence is 13 residues long. CDR3 in amino acids: CASSPDRGREQYF. CDR3 coding DNA: TGTGCCAGCAGCCCAGACAGGGGTCGCGAGCAGTACTTC.

The chain combines TRBV5-1 with TRBJ2-3; tentatively, D is TRBD2 (5 bases). Germline CDR1 SGHRS, CDR2 YFSETQ. The V and J ends lost 6 bases and 2 bases respectively, with 13 bases between them. This CDR3 has 14 residues. The CDR3 reads CASTRGSYTDTQYF. Here the CDR3 DNA reads TGCGCCAGCACTAGAGGGAGCTACACAGATACGCAGTATTTT.

This clone occurred many times. This chain joins TRBV4-2 and TRBJ1-5; TRBD1 might be the D (5 bases). Germline V CDR1 and CDR2: LGHNA, YNFKEQ. V was pared by 0 bases and J by 3 bases, with 9 bases between. The CDR3 is 15 residues long. The CDR3 is CASSQEGVANQPQHF. In DNA form, the CDR3 reads TGTGCCAGCAGCCAAGAAGGGGTGGCCAATCAGCCCCAGCATTTT.

The chain has TRBV28 and TRBJ2-1; 12 nucleotides line up with TRBD2. V gave up 1 base and J gave up 7 bases; unmatched junction bases: 8. CDR1 and CDR2 from the germline V gene are MDHEN and SYDVKM. The CDR3 totals 17 residues. The CDR3 region is CASSLSPGLAGRNEQFF. The CDR3 bases are TGTGCCAGCAGTTTATCCCCAGGACTAGCGGGAAGGAATGAGCAGTTCTTC. Complete variable domain (other parts from reference TRBV28 and TRBJ2-1): DVKVTQSSRYLVKRTGEKVFLECVQDMDHENMFWYRQDPGLGLRLIYFSYDVKMKEKGDIPEGYSVSREKKERFSLILESASTNQTSMYLCASSLSPGLAGRNEQFFGPGTRLTVL.

Of note for this clone: This is likely an artifact of a read error, given a far larger clone one base away. Additional DNA sequences in this sample encode the identical CDR3. The V call is TRBV29-1, the J call TRBJ2-6; unclear D gene. Trimming took 3 bases from V and 0 from J, leaving 3 bases between them. This CDR3 is built from 13 residues. The V gene's germline CDR1 is SQVTM and CDR2 ANQGSEA. CDR3 DNA sequence: TGCAGCGTTGACATCTCTGGGGCCAACGTCCTGACTTTC. Translating it yields CSVDISGANVLTF.

The chain links TRBV6-5 to TRBJ2-7; 7 bases fit TRBD1. Germline V gene lookup returns CDR1 MNHEY and CDR2 SVGAGI. Trimming removed 7 bases from V and 5 bases from J; junction bases left unmatched: 8. This CDR3 comprises 13 residues. CDR3 sequence: CASTRQGTNEQYF. The CDR3 DNA reads as TGTGCCAGCACCCGACAGGGAACCAACGAGCAGTACTTC.